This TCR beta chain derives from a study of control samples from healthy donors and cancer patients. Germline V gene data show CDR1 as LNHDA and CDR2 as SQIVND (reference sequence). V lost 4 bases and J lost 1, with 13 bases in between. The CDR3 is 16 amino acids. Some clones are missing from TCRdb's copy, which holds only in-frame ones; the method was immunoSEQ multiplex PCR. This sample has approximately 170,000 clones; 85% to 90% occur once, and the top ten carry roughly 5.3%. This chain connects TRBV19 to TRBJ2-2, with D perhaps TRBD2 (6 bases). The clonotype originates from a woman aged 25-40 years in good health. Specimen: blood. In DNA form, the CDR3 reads TGTGCCAGTAGTAGGACCGGGACTGTGAACACCGGGGAGCTGTTTTTT. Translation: CASSRTGTVNTGELFF.